Listed here are 30 T cell receptor beta chains from one sample, sequenced in a study of vaccination effects on CD4 cells after COVID-19. After roughly eleven days in culture, the CD4+ T cells were isolated. Clones were sequenced by immunoSEQ multiplex PCR, and TCRdb holds only the in-frame ones, with some missing. The table has approximately 37,000 clones, 82% seen once. For these receptors, no antigen is known. Material: CD4+ T cells from PBMCs cultured without peptide, obtained before COVID-19 vaccination. Receptor source: a human donor who received a COVID-19 vaccine.

The chain carries TRBV2 and TRBJ1-1, with D maybe TRBD1 (5 bases). The germline CDR1 and CDR2 sequences are SNHLY and FYNNEI. The CDR3 extends over 15 amino acids. Trimming left V 3 bases short and J 0 bases short, with 11 bases between. The chain's CDR3 is CASSDLGLLNTEAFF. The CDR3 coding sequence is TGTGCCAGCAGTGATCTGGGGCTACTGAACACTGAAGCTTTCTTT.

The rearrangement links TRBV10-1 to TRBJ2-3, with 7 positions matching TRBD2. Germline CDR1 and CDR2: WNHNN and SYGVQD (reference sequence). Germline trimming cut 2 bases from V and 2 bases from J; bases unmatched to any gene: 4. The CDR3 contains 15 residues. CDR3 loop: CASSEASGATDTQYF. The CDR3 DNA is TGCGCCAGCAGTGAGGCCAGCGGGGCCACAGATACGCAGTATTTT.

The genes are TRBV20-1 and TRBJ2-7; no definite D call. V lost 3 bases and J lost 2, with 5 bases in between. The CDR3 spans 11 residues. Germline CDR1 and CDR2: DFQATT and SNEGSKA (reference sequence). CDR3 amino acids: CSASKTYEQYV. CDR3 coding DNA: TGCAGTGCTAGTAAGACCTACGAGCAGTACGTC.

The rearrangement joins TRBV7-3 to TRBJ2-3; TRBD2 agrees at 15 bases. The CDR3 loop spans 18 amino acids. Germline CDR1 and CDR2: SGHTA and FQGTGA. V lost 5 bases and J lost 3; bases outside the gene matches: 9. The CDR3 sequence is CASSRVGLAGGATDTQYF. DNA for the CDR3: TGTGCCAGCAGCCGAGTGGGACTAGCGGGGGGCGCAACAGATACGCAGTATTTT.

The chain joins TRBV15 to TRBJ1-2, with 7 bases that match TRBD1. The CDR3 contains 17 residues. The germline CDR1 and CDR2 sequences are LNHNV and YYDKDF (reference sequence). J gave up 8 bases and V 1 base, and 16 bases lay outside the gene matches. The CDR3 loop reads CATSRVGTARGGSGYTF. In DNA form, the CDR3 reads TGTGCCACCAGCAGAGTCGGTACAGCCAGGGGGGGCAGCGGCTACACCTTC.

This clone was counted a few times. The V gene is TRBV25-1, the J gene TRBJ2-1; the match to TRBD2 covers 7 bases. Germline CDR1 MGHDK, CDR2 SYGVNS. The CDR3 sequence is 15 residues long. Germline trimming cut 4 bases from V and 0 bases from J; bases unmatched to any gene: 3. CDR3 amino acids: CASSAAGSSYNEQFF. CDR3 nucleotide sequence: TGTGCCAGCAGTGCAGCGGGGAGCTCCTACAATGAGCAGTTCTTC.

This chain links TRBV6-4 with TRBJ1-2, with a weak D call TRBD1 (5 bases). The CDR3 is made up of 13 amino acids. V gave up 2 bases and J gave up 2 bases, with 6 bases separating them. Germline lookup yields CDR1 MRHNA and CDR2 SNTAGT. CDR3 coding DNA: TGTGCCAGCAGTGACGGGGGAAACTATGGCTACACCTTC. Amino acid sequence: CASSDGGNYGYTF.

This chain uses TRBV24-1 with TRBJ1-2; the D gene is possibly TRBD1 (5 bases). Trimming removed 3 bases at V and 5 bases at J, with 18 bases between. This CDR3 spans 16 amino acids. The germline V gene has CDR1 KGHDR and CDR2 SFDVKD. For the CDR3, the DNA is TGTGCCACCAGTGATAGTGGGGCGACCCAGGTTTATGGCTACACCTTC. This gives the protein CATSDSGATQVYGYTF.

The gene calls are TRBV24-1 and TRBJ2-5; the match to TRBD2 covers 12 bases. This CDR3 has 15 amino acids. Germline V gene lookup returns CDR1 KGHDR and CDR2 SFDVKD. Unmatched junction bases numbered 5, after V lost 4 bases and J lost 6 bases. The CDR3 region is CATSDPSGGAQTQYF. In DNA form, the CDR3 reads TGTGCCACCAGTGACCCTAGCGGGGGGGCTCAGACCCAGTACTTC.

The chain links TRBV19 to TRBJ1-6; 7 bases line up with TRBD1. This CDR3 spans 15 amino acids. The V gene's germline CDR1 is LNHDA and CDR2 SQIVND (reference sequence). The junction had 12 bases not matched to a gene; V was cut back by 7 bases and J by 9 bases. The CDR3 protein is CASTSGGGILSPLHF. The CDR3 DNA reads as TGTGCCAGTACATCAGGGGGGGGGATTCTTTCACCCCTCCACTTT.

This clone has just one count. The chain is built from TRBV10-2 and TRBJ1-1; possible D gene TRBD1, 5 bases. The CDR3 has 12 residues. The V and J ends lost 4 bases and 8 bases respectively, with 11 bases between them. Germline CDR1 WSHSY, CDR2 SAAADI. CDR3 in amino acids: CASSVTVGEAFF. The CDR3 DNA sequence: TGCGCCAGCAGTGTGACAGTCGGGGAAGCTTTCTTT.

This clone has more than one count but fewer than ten. J is TRBJ2-7 and V is TRBV5-5; D might be TRBD2 (5 bases). Trimming took off 0 bases at V and 3 bases at J, with 7 bases between the two ends. The CDR3 length is 13 residues. Germline-derived CDR1 and CDR2 are SGHKS and YYEKEE (reference sequence). The CDR3 loop is CASSLVGNYEQYV. As DNA, the CDR3 is TGTGCCAGCAGCTTGGTCGGGAACTACGAGCAGTACGTC.

The rearrangement uses TRBV10-2 and TRBJ2-3, with TRBD1 as a possible D gene (5 bases). CDR3 length: 13 residues. Trimming left V 3 bases short and J 7 bases short, with 11 bases between. Germline assignment: CDR1 WSHSY and CDR2 SAAADI. The CDR3 DNA sequence: TGCGCCAGCAGTGAACCCTCAGGGCATACGCAGTATTTT. Its translation: CASSEPSGHTQYF.

This clone was detected once. Here the CDR3 reads CASSYRGADEKLFF. CDR3 nucleotide sequence: TGTGCCAGCAGTTACCGGGGGGCAGATGAAAAACTGTTTTTT. The chain combines TRBV6-5 with TRBJ1-4, with D possibly being TRBD1 (6 bases). With 2 bases removed from V and 6 bases from J, the gap between germline ends came to 10 bases. This CDR3 comprises 14 residues. CDR1 MNHEY and CDR2 SVGAGI come from the germline V gene.

The genes are TRBV28 and TRBJ1-2, with 9 bases that match TRBD1. V shed 5 bases, J shed 8 bases, and the junction held 12 bases outside the gene matches. This CDR3 has 15 residues. CDR1 MDHEN and CDR2 SYDVKM come from the germline V gene. CDR3 bases: TGTGCCAGCAGTCGACCGGGGACAGGGTGGAAAGGCTACACCTTC. Its protein product is CASSRPGTGWKGYTF.

The chain couples TRBV5-1 to TRBJ1-1; possible D gene TRBD1, 5 bases. V gave up 1 base and J gave up 3 bases, with 19 bases separating them. The CDR3 spans 17 residues. In germline, CDR1 is SGHRS, CDR2 YFSETQ. The CDR3 coding sequence is TGCGCCAGCAGCTTGTACGGCAGGACATGGGGGGACACTGAAGCTTTCTTT. As protein: CASSLYGRTWGDTEAFF. Using reference TRBV5-1 and TRBJ1-1 for the parts outside the CDR3, the full variable domain is KAGVTQTPRYLIKTRGQQVTLSCSPISGHRSVSWYQQTPGQGLQFLFEYFSETQRNKGNFPGRFSGRQFSNSRSEMNVSTLELGDSALYLCASSLYGRTWGDTEAFFGQGTRLTVV.

The chain couples TRBV10-3 to TRBJ1-5; D not certain. The ends were cut back, 2 bases at V and 0 bases at J, with 11 bases in the middle. The CDR3 extends over 16 amino acids. CDR1 ENHRY and CDR2 SYGVKD come from the germline V gene. This CDR3 is CAISEPPRYSNQPQHF. The CDR3 region has the DNA TGTGCCATCAGTGAGCCTCCCCGATATAGCAATCAGCCCCAGCATTTT.

This chain uses TRBV11-2 with TRBJ2-4; TRBD2 matches at 7 bases. The V and J ends lost 3 bases and 0 bases, in that order; junction bases with no gene match: 5. Germline-derived CDR1 and CDR2 are SGHAT and FQNNGV. The CDR3 has 16 residues. CDR3 sequence (DNA): TGTGCCAGCAGCTTTGGGGGGGAAATAGCCAAAAACATTCAGTACTTC. It is translated as CASSFGGEIAKNIQYF.

This clone was seen just once. V and J are TRBV11-2 and TRBJ2-5, with TRBD1 as a possible D gene (5 bases). There are 16 residues in the CDR3. Trimming left V 1 base short and J 1 base short, with 13 bases between. CDR1 and CDR2 (germline): SGHAT, FQNNGV. This CDR3 reads CASSLVLTAIQETQYF. In DNA form, the CDR3 reads TGTGCCAGCAGCTTAGTACTGACAGCTATCCAAGAGACCCAGTACTTC.

The rearrangement links TRBV10-3 to TRBJ2-5; TRBD2 aligns across 12 bases. V gave up 2 bases and J gave up 1 base; unmatched junction bases: 8. CDR1 and CDR2 (germline): ENHRY, SYGVKD. CDR3 length: 18 residues. For the CDR3, the DNA is TGTGCCATCAGTGAGCCACGGACTAGCGGGGCTCTCCAAGAGACCCAGTACTTC. It encodes CAISEPRTSGALQETQYF.

The chain recombines TRBV2 with TRBJ1-5; 7 bases match TRBD1. Germline CDR1 and CDR2: SNHLY and FYNNEI. The V gene end was trimmed by 6 bases and the J gene end by 3 bases; junction bases not matched to a gene: 8. This CDR3 is 15 amino acids long. CDR3 residues: CASRAYRGFNQPQHF. CDR3 DNA: TGTGCCAGCAGGGCCTACAGGGGTTTCAATCAGCCCCAGCATTTT.

This chain joins TRBV4-2 and TRBJ2-3; weak D call: TRBD2 (6 bases). V lost 4 bases, J lost 3 bases, and 11 bases lay in between. The CDR3 is 14 residues long. Germline assignment: CDR1 LGHNA and CDR2 YNFKEQ. CDR3 sequence reads: CASSLRLETDTQYF. CDR3 sequence (DNA): TGTGCCAGCAGCCTCCGACTAGAAACAGATACGCAGTATTTT.

The chain combines TRBV7-2 with TRBJ1-5; D ambiguous. The CDR3 runs to 12 residues. The V end was cut by 1 base, the J end by 4 bases, with 2 bases between. Germline V gene data show CDR1 as SGHTA and CDR2 as FQGNSA. In DNA form, the CDR3 reads TGTGCCAGCAGCTTAGGGAATCAGCCCCAGCATTTT. This sequence encodes CASSLGNQPQHF.

The CDR3 DNA sequence: TGTGCCAGCAGTCCCCTGTCTGCGGGTACGCAGTATTTT. Protein product: CASSPLSAGTQYF. The J gene is TRBJ2-3, the V gene TRBV6-2 or TRBV6-3; weak D call: TRBD2 (5 bases). The V end was cut by 5 bases, the J end by 8 bases, with 14 bases between. The length of the CDR3 is 13 residues. Germline-derived CDR1 and CDR2 are MNHEY and SVGEGT.

The J gene is TRBJ2-3, the V gene TRBV27; 7 bases agree with TRBD1. Trimming at V came to 5 bases and at J to 5 bases, leaving 7 bases not matched to a gene. The germline CDR1 and CDR2 sequences are MNHEY and SMNVEV (reference sequence). The CDR3 spans 14 residues. Here the CDR3 reads CASSPQGYEDTQYF. The CDR3 DNA reads TGTGCCAGCAGTCCACAGGGGTATGAAGATACGCAGTATTTT.

This chain connects TRBV28 to TRBJ2-7, with TRBD2 matching 8 bases. Germline V gives CDR1 MDHEN, CDR2 SYDVKM. J lost 0 bases, V lost 4 bases, and 5 bases had no gene match. The CDR3 is made up of 15 amino acids. The CDR3 loop is CASSSSGLSSYEQYV. The CDR3 DNA reads TGTGCCAGCAGTTCTAGCGGGCTGAGCTCCTACGAGCAGTACGTC.

The V call is TRBV24-1, the J call TRBJ2-3; 7 bases agree with TRBD1. This CDR3 has 14 residues. V was clipped by 4 bases and J by 5 bases; unmatched bases: 5. Germline CDR1 is KGHDR and CDR2 is SFDVKD. CDR3 in DNA: TGTGCCACCAGTGACCCCCCAGGGGGAGATACGCAGTATTTT. It codes for CATSDPPGGDTQYF.

This sequence joins TRBV18 and TRBJ2-3, with 10 bases identical to TRBD2. V trimming: 3 bases; J trimming: 5 bases; junction bases outside the gene matches: 8. The germline gives CDR1 KGHSH, CDR2 LQKENI. CDR3 length: 16 amino acids. CDR3 nucleotide sequence: TGTGCCAGCTCACCGACCCTAGCGGGGGTGGGAGATACGCAGTATTTT. It yields the protein CASSPTLAGVGDTQYF.

This clone showed up just a few times. The chain employs TRBV7-9 and TRBJ1-1; D uncertain. Germline V gene sequence: CDR1 SEHNR, CDR2 FQNEAQ (reference sequence). The V end was cut by 1 base, the J end by 1 base, with 4 bases between. The CDR3 sequence is 13 residues long. The CDR3 DNA is TGTGCCAGCAGCTTAGGGCAGAACACTGAAGCTTTCTTT. Amino acids: CASSLGQNTEAFF.

The J gene is TRBJ1-3, the V gene TRBV10-3; D not certain. The ends were cut back, 0 bases at V and 4 bases at J, with 10 bases in the middle. The V gene's germline CDR1 is ENHRY and CDR2 SYGVKD. The CDR3 runs 15 residues. The CDR3 DNA reads as TGTGCCATCAGTGAGTCGATGTCCGTAGGAAACACCATATATTTT. Translation gives CAISESMSVGNTIYF.